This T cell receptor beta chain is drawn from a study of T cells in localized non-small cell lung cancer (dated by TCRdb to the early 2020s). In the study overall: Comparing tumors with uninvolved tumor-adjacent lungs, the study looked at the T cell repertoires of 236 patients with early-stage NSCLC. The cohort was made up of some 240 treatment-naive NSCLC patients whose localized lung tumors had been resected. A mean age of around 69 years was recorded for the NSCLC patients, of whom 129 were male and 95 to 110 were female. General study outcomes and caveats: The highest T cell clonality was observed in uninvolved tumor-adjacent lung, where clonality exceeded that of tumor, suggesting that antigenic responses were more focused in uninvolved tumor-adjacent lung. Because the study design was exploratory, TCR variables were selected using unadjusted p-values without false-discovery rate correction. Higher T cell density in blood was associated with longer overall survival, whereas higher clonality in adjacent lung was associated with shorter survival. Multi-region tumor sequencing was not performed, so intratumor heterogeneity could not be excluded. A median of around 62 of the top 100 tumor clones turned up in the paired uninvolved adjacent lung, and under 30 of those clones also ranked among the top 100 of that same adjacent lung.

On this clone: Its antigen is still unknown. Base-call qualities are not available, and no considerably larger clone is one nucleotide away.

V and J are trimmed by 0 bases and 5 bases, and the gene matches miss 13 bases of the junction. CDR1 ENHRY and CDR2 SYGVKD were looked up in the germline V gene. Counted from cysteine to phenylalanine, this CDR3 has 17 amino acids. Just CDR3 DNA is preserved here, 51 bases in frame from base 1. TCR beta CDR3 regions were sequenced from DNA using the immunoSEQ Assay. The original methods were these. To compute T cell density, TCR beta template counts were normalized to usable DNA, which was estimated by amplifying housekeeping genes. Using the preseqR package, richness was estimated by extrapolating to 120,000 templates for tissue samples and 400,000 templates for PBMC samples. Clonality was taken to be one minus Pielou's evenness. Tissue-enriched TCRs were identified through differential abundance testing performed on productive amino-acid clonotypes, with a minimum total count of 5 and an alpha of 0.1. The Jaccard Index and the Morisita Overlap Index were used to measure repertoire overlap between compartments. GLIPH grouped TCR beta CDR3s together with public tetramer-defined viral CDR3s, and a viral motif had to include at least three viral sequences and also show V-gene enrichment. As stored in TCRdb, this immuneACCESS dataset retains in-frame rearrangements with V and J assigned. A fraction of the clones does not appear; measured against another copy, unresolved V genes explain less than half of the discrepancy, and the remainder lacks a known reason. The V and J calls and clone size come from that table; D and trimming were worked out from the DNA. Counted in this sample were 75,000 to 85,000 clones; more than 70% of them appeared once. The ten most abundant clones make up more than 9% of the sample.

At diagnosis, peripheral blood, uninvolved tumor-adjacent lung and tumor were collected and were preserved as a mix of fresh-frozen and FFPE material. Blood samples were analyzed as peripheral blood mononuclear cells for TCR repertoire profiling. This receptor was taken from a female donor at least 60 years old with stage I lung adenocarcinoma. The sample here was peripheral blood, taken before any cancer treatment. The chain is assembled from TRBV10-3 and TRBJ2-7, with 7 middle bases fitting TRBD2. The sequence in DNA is TGTGCCATCAGTGAGTCTAGCCCGCTCTTAGCGGGCCACGAGCAGTACTTC. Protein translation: CAISESSPLLAGHEQYF.